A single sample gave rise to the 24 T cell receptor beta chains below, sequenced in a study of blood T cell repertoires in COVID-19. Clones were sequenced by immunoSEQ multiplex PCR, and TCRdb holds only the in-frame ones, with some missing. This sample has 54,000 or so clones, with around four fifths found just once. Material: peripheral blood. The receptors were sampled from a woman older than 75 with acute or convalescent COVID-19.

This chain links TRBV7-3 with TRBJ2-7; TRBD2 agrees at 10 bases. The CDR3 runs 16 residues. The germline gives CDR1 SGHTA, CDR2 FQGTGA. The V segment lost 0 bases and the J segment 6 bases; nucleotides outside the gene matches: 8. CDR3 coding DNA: TGTGCCAGCAGCTTAACCCCTCTAGCGGGGGCTGCCGAGCAGTACTTC. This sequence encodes CASSLTPLAGAAEQYF.

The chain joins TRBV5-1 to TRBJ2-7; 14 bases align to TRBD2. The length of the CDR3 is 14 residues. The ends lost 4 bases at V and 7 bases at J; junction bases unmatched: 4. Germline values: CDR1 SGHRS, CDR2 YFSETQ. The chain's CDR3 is CASSQGLAGDEQYF. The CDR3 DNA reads TGCGCCAGCAGCCAGGGACTAGCGGGAGATGAGCAGTACTTC. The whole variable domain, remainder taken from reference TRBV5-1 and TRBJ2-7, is KAGVTQTPRYLIKTRGQQVTLSCSPISGHRSVSWYQQTPGQGLQFLFEYFSETQRNKGNFPGRFSGRQFSNSRSEMNVSTLELGDSALYLCASSQGLAGDEQYFGPGTRLTVT.

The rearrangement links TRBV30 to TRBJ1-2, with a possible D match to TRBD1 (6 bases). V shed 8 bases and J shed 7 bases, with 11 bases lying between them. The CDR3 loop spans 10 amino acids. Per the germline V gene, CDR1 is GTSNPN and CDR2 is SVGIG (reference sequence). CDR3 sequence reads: CASGQTGYTF. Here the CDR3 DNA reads TGTGCCAGCGGACAGACTGGCTACACCTTC.

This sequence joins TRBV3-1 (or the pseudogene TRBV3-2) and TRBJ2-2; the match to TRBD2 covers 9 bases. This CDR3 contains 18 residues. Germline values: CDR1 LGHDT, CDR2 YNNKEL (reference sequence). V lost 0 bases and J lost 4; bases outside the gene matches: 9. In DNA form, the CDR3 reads TGTGCCAGCAGCCAAGATAAGATAGCGGGGGCGGGCACCGGGGAGCTGTTTTTT. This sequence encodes CASSQDKIAGAGTGELFF.

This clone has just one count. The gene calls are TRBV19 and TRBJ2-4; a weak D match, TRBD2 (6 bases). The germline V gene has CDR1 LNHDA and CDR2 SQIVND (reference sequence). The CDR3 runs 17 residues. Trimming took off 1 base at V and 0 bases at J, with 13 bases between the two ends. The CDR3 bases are TGTGCCAGTAGTATAGGCCGGTGGGACTCAGCCAAAAACATTCAGTACTTC. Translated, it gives CASSIGRWDSAKNIQYF.

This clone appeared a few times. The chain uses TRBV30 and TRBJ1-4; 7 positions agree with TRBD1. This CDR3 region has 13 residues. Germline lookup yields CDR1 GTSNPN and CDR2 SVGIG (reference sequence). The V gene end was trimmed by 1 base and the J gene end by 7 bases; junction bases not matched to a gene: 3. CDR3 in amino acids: CAWSEGASEKLFF. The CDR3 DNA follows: TGTGCCTGGAGTGAGGGGGCCAGTGAAAAACTGTTTTTT.

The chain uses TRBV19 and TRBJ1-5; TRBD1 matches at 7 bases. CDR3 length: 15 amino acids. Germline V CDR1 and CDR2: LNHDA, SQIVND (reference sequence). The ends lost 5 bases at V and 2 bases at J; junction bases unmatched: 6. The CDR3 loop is CASSDRVMGNQPQHF. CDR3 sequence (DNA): TGTGCCAGTAGTGACAGGGTCATGGGCAATCAGCCCCAGCATTTT.

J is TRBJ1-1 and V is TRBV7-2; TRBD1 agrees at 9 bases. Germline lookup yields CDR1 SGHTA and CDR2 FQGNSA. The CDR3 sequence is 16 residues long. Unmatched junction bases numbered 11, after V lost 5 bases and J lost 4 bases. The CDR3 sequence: CASSPGTGRRGTEAFF. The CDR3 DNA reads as TGTGCCAGCAGCCCCGGGACAGGGAGGCGGGGCACTGAAGCTTTCTTT.

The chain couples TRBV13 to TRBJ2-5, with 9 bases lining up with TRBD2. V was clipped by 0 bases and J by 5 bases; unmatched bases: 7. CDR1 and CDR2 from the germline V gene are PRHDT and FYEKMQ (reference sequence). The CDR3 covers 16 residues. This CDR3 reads CASSLGSSGAGETQYF. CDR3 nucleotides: TGTGCCAGCAGCTTAGGTTCTAGCGGGGCCGGGGAGACCCAGTACTTC.

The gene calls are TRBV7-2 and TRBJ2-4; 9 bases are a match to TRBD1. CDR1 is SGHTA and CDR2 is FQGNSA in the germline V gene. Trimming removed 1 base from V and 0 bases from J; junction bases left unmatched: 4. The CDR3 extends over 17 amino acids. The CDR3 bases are TGTGCCAGCAGCTTAGGGGGGGACAGGGTAGCCAAAAACATTCAGTACTTC. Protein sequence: CASSLGGDRVAKNIQYF.

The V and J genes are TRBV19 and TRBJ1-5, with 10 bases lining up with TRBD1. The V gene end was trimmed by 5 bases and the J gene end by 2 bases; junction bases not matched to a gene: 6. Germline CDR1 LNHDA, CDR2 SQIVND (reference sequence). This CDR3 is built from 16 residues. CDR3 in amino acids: CASSVSGTGGNQPQHF. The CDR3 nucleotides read TGTGCCAGTAGTGTCTCCGGGACAGGGGGCAATCAGCCCCAGCATTTT.

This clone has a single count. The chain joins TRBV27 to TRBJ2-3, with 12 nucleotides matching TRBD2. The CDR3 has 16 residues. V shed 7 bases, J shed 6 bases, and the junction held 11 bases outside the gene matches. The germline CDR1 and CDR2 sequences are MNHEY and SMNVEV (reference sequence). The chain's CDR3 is CASTSLGTSGPDTQYF. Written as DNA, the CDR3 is TGTGCCAGCACCAGCCTCGGGACTAGCGGGCCCGATACGCAGTATTTT.

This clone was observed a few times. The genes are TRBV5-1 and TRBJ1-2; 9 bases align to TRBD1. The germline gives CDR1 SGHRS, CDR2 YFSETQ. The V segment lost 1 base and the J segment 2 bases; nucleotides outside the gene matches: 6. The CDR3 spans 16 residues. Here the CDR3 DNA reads TGCGCCAGCAGCTTGACCGGGACAGGGATGAACTATGGCTACACCTTC. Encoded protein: CASSLTGTGMNYGYTF.

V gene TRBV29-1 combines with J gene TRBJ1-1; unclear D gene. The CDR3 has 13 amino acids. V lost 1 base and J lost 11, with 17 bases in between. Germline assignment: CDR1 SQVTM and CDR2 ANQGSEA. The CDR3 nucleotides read TGCAGCGTTGAAGGGTTGCAGCGTCTGGCCGCTTTCTTT. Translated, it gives CSVEGLQRLAAFF.

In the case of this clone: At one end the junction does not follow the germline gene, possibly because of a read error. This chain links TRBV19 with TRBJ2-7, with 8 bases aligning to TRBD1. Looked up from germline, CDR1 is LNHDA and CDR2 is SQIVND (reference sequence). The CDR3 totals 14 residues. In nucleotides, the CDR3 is TGTGCCGGTAGTCCAGGGGGCCACGGCTACGAGCAGTACTTC. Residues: CAGSPGGHGYEQYF.

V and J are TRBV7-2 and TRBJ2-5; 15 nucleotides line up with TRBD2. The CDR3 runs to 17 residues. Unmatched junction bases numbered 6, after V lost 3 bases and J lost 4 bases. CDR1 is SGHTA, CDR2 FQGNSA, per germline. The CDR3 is CASSLGLAGGNRETQYF. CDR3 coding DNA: TGTGCCAGCAGCTTGGGACTAGCGGGAGGAAATCGAGAGACCCAGTACTTC.

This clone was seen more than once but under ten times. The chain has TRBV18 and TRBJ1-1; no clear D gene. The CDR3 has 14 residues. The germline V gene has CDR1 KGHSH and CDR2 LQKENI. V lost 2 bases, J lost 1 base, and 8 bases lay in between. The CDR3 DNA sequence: TGTGCCAGCTCACCAGGGAGCGGGAACACTGAAGCTTTCTTT. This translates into CASSPGSGNTEAFF.

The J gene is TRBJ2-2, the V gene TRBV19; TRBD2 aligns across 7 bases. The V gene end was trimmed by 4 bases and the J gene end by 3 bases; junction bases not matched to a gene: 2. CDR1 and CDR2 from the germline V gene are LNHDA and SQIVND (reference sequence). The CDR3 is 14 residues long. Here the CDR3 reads CASSNGLDTGELFF. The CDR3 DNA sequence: TGTGCCAGTAGTAACGGACTAGACACCGGGGAGCTGTTTTTT.

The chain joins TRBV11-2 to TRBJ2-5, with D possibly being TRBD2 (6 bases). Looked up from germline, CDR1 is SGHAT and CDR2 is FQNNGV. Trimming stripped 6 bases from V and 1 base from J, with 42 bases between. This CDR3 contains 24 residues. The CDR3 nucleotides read TGTGCCAGCAGTTTACCGAAGAAATCACTTTCACCGGGACTCCCGCTAATCCTCCAAGAGACCCAGTACTTC. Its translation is CASSLPKKSLSPGLPLILQETQYF.

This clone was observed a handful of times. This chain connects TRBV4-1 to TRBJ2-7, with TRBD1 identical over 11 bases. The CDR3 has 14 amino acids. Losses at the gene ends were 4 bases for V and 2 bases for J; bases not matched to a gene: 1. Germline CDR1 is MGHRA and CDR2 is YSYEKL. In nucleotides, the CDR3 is TGCGCCAGCAGCCCGGGACAGGGGGCCTACGAGCAGTACTTC. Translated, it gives CASSPGQGAYEQYF.

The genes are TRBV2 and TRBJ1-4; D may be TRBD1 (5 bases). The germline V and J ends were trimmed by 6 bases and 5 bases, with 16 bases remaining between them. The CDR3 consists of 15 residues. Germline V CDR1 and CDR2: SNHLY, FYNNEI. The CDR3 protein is CASRRVLGGNEKLFF. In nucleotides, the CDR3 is TGTGCCAGCAGGAGAGTGTTGGGGGGGAATGAAAAACTGTTTTTT.

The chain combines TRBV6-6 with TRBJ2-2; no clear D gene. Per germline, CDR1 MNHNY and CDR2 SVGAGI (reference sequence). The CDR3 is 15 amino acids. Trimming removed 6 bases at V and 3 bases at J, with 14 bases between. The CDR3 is CASSLLSADTGELFF. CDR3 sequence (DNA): TGTGCCAGCAGCCTCCTCAGTGCGGACACCGGGGAGCTGTTTTTT.

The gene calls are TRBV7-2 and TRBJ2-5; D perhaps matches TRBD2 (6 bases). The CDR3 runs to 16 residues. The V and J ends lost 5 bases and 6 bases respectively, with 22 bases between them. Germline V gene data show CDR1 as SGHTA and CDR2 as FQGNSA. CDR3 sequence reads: CASSPPLRLGLQTQYF. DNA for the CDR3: TGTGCCAGCAGCCCCCCACTCCGACTAGGCCTGCAGACCCAGTACTTC.

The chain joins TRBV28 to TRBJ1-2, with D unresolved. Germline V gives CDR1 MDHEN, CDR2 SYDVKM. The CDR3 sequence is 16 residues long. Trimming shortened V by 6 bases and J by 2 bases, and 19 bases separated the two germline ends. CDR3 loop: CASSIPGGEFNYGYTF. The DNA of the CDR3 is TGTGCCAGCAGCATCCCCGGCGGAGAATTCAACTATGGCTACACCTTC.